Below, one T cell receptor beta chain is given with its context. Its antigen is currently not known. No base-level quality is on record; no much larger clone is a single base apart. Explained via the paper, the treatment or condition label denotes: allogeneic hematopoietic cell transplantation with graft depleted of TCRalphabeta T cells and CD19 B cells. The children who served as transplant recipients had been given grafts of TCRalphabeta/CD19-depleted allogeneic hematopoietic cells. This sample was included in a study of T-cell reconstitution after alpha-beta-depleted transplantation in children (dated by TCRdb to between 2015 and 2016). Background on the whole study: Using TCR repertoire profiling, the study followed T-cell immune reconstitution in a quantitative way in children after TCRalphabeta/CD19-depleted allogeneic hematopoietic cell transplantation. General study outcomes and caveats: In some patients, high TCRbeta diversity at day 60 was attributed to recipient T cells and intrathymic progenitors that had survived conditioning. Hyperexpanded clone frequencies declined over subsequent months; after one year, T-cell counts and TCRbeta diversity were mostly attributed to newly produced T cells. The apparently early alphabetaT-cell count recovery about two months after transplant was reportedly dependent on only several hundred rapidly expanded clones derived from non-depleted graft cells.

The protocol used for the library was PCR. These reads were obtained on an Illumina HiSeq 2500. Molecular barcoding was employed in the preparation of TCR libraries, with unique molecular identifiers being used to normalize TCRbeta repertoire quantification. TCRdb ran its own pipeline on the public reads, namely fastp trimming at Q25 and MiXCR clone calling, and kept in-frame beta chains. Entries are consolidated by CDR3 protein sequence, retaining the most common genes and DNA. The sample profile shows 200,000 to 300,000 distinct CDR3 sequences; about 25% of them were found once. The top ten clones comprise about 2.6% of the sample. Including the terminal cysteine and phenylalanine, the CDR3 comprises 13 residues. Just CDR3 DNA is preserved here, 39 bases in frame from base 1. The germline V gene yields SQVTM for CDR1 and ANQGSEA for CDR2. V is clipped by 3 bases and J by 1 base, and the sequence between their germline boundaries is 9 bases long.

The origin of this receptor is a girl aged 2 to 9 with Fanconi anemia, due to receive a stem cell transplant. The input for sequencing was PBMCs, taken before TCRalphabeta/CD19-depleted stem cell transplant. This receptor chain uses TRBV29-1 and TRBJ2-5; no D gene call is confident. The nucleotide sequence reads TGCAGCGTTGAGCCCTACTTCCAAGAGACCCAGTACTTC. This encodes CSVEPYFQETQYF. With all but the CDR3 taken from the reference TRBV29-1 and TRBJ2-5 genes, the full variable domain is: SAVISQKPSRDICQRGTSLTIQCQVDSQVTMMFWYRQQPGQSLTLIATANQGSEATYESGFVIDKFPISRPNLTFSTLTVSNMSPEDSSIYLCSVEPYFQETQYFGPGTRLLVL.